These T cell receptor beta chains were read from a single sample in a study of metastatic and nonmetastatic thyroid tumors. TCRdb reprocessed the PCR reads via MiXCR. This table holds 25,000 to 30,000 clones, around 25% found once. The sample was blood. The origin of the receptors is a female donor with papillary thyroid cancer or a benign thyroid nodule (not recorded which). Some clones in this sample may be carry-over from other donors' samples. The CDR3 runs from the conserved cysteine through the conserved F or W. The order of the fields is D gene, J gene, CDR3 length, V gene, clone size, CDR3 DNA, CDR3 protein. D genes are given only for firm matches. Only part of the rows carry a size: once, few, many, or a class if the clone is expanded.

D gene: .; J gene: TRBJ1-2; CDR3 length: 14; V gene: TRBV27; clone size: few; CDR3 DNA: TGTGCCAGCAGTCCACTAATCCGGGATGATGGCTACACCTTC; CDR3 protein: CASSPLIRDDGYTF
D gene: .; J gene: TRBJ1-5; CDR3 length: 16; V gene: TRBV5-1; clone size: many; CDR3 DNA: TGCGCCAGCAGCTTGGCACCGACAGAGCTAAATCAGCCCCAGCATTTT; CDR3 protein: CASSLAPTELNQPQHF
D gene: .; J gene: TRBJ1-4; CDR3 length: 15; V gene: TRBV5-6; clone size: many; CDR3 DNA: TGTGCCAGCAGCTCGAAGCCGGAAAGTACTGAAAAACTGTTTTTT; CDR3 protein: CASSSKPESTEKLFF
D gene: TRBD1; J gene: TRBJ2-7; CDR3 length: 15; V gene: TRBV7-9; clone size: .; CDR3 DNA: TGTGCCAGCTCCATCAAGACAGGGTCCTACTACGAGCAGTACTTC; CDR3 protein: CASSIKTGSYYEQYF
D gene: .; J gene: TRBJ2-5; CDR3 length: 14; V gene: TRBV19; clone size: many; CDR3 DNA: TGTGCCAGTAGTAGCCCAGGGGGGAAAGAGACCCAGTACTTC; CDR3 protein: CASSSPGGKETQYF
D gene: TRBD1; J gene: TRBJ2-7; CDR3 length: 14; V gene: TRBV28; clone size: few; CDR3 DNA: TGTGCCAGCAGTTTGCCGACAGGGGGGTACGAGCAGTACTTC; CDR3 protein: CASSLPTGGYEQYF
D gene: .; J gene: TRBJ1-2; CDR3 length: 14; V gene: TRBV7-9; clone size: many; CDR3 DNA: TGTGCCAGCAGCCCGAATGTAAGGGTGATAGCCTACACCTTC; CDR3 protein: CASSPNVRVIAYTF
D gene: .; J gene: TRBJ2-5; CDR3 length: 15; V gene: TRBV11-2; clone size: .; CDR3 DNA: TGTGCCAGCAGCAAAGGGGTAGCGGTTCAAGAGACCCAGTACTTC; CDR3 protein: CASSKGVAVQETQYF
D gene: .; J gene: TRBJ1-6; CDR3 length: 11; V gene: TRBV7-8; clone size: .; CDR3 DNA: TGTGCCAGCAGCTTAGAGGGACCCCTCCACTTT; CDR3 protein: CASSLEGPLHF
D gene: TRBD1; J gene: TRBJ1-3; CDR3 length: 14; V gene: TRBV6-1; clone size: few; CDR3 DNA: TGTGCCAGTGCAGGGGGTTCCTCTTTAAACACCATATATTTT; CDR3 protein: CASAGGSSLNTIYF